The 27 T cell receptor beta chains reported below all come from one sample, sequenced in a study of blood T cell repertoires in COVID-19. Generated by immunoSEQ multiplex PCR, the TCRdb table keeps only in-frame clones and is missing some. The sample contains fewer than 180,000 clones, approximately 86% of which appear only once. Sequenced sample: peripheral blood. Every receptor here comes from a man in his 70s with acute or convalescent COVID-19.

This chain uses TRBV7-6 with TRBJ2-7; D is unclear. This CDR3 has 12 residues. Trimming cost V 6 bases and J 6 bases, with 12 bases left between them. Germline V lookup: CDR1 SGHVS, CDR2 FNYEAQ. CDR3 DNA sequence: TGTGCCAGCAGTTTCTCGATCGGCGAGCAGTACTTC. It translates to CASSFSIGEQYF.

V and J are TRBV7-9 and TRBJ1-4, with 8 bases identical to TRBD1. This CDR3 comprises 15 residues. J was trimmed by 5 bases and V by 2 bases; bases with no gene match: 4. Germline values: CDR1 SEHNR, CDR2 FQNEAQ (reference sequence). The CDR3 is CASSLQGAGNEKLFF. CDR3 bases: TGTGCCAGCAGCTTACAGGGGGCGGGGAATGAAAAACTGTTTTTT.

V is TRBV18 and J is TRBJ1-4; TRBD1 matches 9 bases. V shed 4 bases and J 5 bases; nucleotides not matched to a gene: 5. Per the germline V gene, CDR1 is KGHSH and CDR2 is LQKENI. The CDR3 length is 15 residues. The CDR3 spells CASSLRQGENEKLFF. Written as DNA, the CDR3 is TGTGCCAGCTCACTACGACAGGGGGAGAATGAAAAACTGTTTTTT.

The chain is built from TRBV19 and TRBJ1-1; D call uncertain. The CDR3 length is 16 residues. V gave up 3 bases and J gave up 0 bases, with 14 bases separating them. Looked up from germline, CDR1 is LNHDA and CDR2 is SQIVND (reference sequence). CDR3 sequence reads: CASSMLTHKMNTEAFF. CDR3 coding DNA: TGTGCCAGTAGTATGTTAACACATAAAATGAACACTGAAGCTTTCTTT.

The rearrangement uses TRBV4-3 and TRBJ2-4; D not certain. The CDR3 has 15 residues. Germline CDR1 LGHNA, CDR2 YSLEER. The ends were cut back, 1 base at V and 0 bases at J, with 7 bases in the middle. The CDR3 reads CASSQVNLAKNIQYF. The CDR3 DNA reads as TGCGCCAGCAGCCAAGTAAATCTAGCCAAAAACATTCAGTACTTC.

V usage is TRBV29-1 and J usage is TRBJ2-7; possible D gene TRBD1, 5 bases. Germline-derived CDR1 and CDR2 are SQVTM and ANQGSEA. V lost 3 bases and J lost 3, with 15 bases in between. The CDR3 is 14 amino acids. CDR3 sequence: CSVEQSGSVYEQYF. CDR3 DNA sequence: TGCAGCGTTGAGCAGTCAGGGTCCGTCTACGAGCAGTACTTC.

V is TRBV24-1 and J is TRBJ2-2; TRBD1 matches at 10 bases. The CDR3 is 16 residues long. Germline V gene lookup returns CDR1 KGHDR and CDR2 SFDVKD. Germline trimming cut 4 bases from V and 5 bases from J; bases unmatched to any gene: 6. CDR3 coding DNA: TGTGCCACCAGTGACACTGGGACAGGGGTTACCGGGGAGCTGTTTTTT. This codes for CATSDTGTGVTGELFF.

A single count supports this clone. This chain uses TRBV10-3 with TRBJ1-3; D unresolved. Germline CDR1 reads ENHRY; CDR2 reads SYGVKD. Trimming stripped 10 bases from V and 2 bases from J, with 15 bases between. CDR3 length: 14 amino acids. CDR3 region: CASGPDDAGNTIYF. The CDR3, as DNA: TGTGCCAGCGGCCCCGATGACGCTGGAAACACCATATATTTT.

This chain's CDR3 is CSARGFTDTQYF. For the CDR3, the DNA is TGCAGCGCGCGGGGATTCACAGATACGCAGTATTTT. This sequence joins TRBV29-1 and TRBJ2-3, with a tentative D call TRBD2 (6 bases). The CDR3 length is 12 residues. Germline V gives CDR1 SQVTM, CDR2 ANQGSEA. V was pared by 7 bases and J by 2 bases, with 10 bases between.

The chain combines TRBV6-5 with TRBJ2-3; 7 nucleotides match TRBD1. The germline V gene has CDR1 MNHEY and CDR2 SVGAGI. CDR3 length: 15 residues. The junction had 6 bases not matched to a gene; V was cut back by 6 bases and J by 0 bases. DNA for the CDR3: TGTGCCAGCAGCCCAGACAGGGTGAGCACAGATACGCAGTATTTT. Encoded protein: CASSPDRVSTDTQYF.

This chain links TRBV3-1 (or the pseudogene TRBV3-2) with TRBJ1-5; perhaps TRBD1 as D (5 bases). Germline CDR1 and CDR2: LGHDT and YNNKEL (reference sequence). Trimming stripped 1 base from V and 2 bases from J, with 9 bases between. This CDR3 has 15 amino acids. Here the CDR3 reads CASSQGGDGNQPQHF. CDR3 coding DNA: TGTGCCAGCAGCCAAGGGGGGGATGGCAATCAGCCCCAGCATTTT.

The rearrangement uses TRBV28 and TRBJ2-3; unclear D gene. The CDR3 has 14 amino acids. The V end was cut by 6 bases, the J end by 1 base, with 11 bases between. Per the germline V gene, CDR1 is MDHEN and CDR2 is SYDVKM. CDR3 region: CASRFGLRTDTQYF. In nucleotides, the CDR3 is TGTGCCAGCAGATTTGGGCTCCGCACAGATACGCAGTATTTT.

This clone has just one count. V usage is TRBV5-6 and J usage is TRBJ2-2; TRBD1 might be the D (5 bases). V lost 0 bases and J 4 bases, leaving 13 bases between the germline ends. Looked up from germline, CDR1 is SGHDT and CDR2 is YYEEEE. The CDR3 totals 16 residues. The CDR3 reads CASSLVFQGITGELFF. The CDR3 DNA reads TGTGCCAGCAGCTTGGTTTTTCAGGGAATCACCGGGGAGCTGTTTTTT.

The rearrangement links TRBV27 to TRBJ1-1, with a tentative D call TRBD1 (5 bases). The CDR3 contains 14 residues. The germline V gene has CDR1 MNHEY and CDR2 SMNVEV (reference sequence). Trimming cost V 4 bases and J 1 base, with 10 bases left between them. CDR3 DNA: TGTGCCAGCAGTTCTTGGACATCGAACACTGAAGCTTTCTTT. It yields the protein CASSSWTSNTEAFF.

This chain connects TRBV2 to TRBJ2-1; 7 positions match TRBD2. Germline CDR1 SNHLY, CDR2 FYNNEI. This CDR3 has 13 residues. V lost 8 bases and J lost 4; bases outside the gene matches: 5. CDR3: CASGLVSYNEQFF. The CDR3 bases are TGTGCCAGCGGACTAGTCTCGTACAATGAGCAGTTCTTC.

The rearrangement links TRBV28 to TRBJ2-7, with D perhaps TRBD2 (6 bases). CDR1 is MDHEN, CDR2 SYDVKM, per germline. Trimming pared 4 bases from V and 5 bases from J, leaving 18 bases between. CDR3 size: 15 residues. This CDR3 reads CASSSPPSEGNEQYF. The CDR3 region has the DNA TGTGCCAGCAGTTCCCCCCCTAGCGAGGGGAACGAGCAGTACTTC.

CDR3 protein: CASSRTGGAYEQYF. DNA of the CDR3: TGTGCCAGCAGTCGGACAGGGGGAGCTTACGAGCAGTACTTC. The J gene is TRBJ2-7, the V gene TRBV27, with TRBD1 identical over 10 bases. This CDR3 comprises 14 residues. Trimming at V came to 5 bases and at J to 4 bases, leaving 5 bases not matched to a gene. The germline V gene has CDR1 MNHEY and CDR2 SMNVEV (reference sequence).

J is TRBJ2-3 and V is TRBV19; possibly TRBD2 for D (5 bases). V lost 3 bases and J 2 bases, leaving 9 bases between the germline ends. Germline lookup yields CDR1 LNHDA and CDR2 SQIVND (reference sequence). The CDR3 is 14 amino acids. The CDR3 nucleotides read TGTGCCAGTAGTATGCCGGGAACCACAGATACGCAGTATTTT. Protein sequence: CASSMPGTTDTQYF.

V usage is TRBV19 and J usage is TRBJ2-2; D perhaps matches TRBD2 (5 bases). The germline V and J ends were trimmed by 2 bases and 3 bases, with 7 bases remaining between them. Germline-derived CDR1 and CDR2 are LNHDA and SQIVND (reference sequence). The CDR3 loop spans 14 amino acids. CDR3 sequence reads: CASSIWRDTGELFF. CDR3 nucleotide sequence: TGTGCCAGTAGTATATGGCGGGACACCGGGGAGCTGTTTTTT.

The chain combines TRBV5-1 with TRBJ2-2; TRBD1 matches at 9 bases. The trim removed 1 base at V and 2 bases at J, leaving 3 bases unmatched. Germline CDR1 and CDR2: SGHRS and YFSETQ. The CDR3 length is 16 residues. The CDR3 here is CASSLLQGANTGELFF. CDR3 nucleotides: TGCGCCAGCAGCTTGTTACAGGGGGCAAACACCGGGGAGCTGTTTTTT.

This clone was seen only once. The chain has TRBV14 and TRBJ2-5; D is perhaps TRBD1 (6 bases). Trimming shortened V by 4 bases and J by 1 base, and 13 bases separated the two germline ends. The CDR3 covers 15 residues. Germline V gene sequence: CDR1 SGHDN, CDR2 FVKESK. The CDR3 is CASSRGQFGQETQYF. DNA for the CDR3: TGTGCCAGCAGCCGAGGACAGTTCGGCCAAGAGACCCAGTACTTC.

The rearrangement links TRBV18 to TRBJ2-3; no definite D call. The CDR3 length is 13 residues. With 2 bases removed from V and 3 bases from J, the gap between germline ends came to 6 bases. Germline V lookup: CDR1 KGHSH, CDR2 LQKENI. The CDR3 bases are TGTGCCAGCTCACCAACAATAACAGATACGCAGTATTTT. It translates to CASSPTITDTQYF.

CDR3 amino acids: CASSTREGGLNQPQHF. CDR3 in DNA: TGTGCCAGCAGTACCCGCGAAGGGGGCCTCAATCAGCCCCAGCATTTT. The V gene is TRBV28, the J gene TRBJ1-5; 7 nucleotides match TRBD1. CDR1 is MDHEN, CDR2 SYDVKM, per germline. The CDR3 sequence is 16 residues long. Germline trimming cut 5 bases from V and 3 bases from J; bases unmatched to any gene: 10.

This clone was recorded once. The CDR3 region is CASSEWQNYGYTF. The CDR3 DNA sequence: TGTGCCAGCAGTGAATGGCAGAACTATGGCTACACCTTC. The chain employs TRBV2 and TRBJ1-2, with D uncertain. V was trimmed by 2 bases and J by 2 bases, leaving 6 bases between them. This CDR3 has 13 amino acids. Germline CDR1 reads SNHLY; CDR2 reads FYNNEI.

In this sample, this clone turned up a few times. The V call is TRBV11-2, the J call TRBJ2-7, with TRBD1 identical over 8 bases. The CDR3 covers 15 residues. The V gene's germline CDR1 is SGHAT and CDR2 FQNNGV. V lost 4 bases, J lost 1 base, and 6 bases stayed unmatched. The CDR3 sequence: CASSSFWTGSYEQYF. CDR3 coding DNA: TGTGCCAGCAGCTCTTTTTGGACAGGGTCCTACGAGCAGTACTTC.

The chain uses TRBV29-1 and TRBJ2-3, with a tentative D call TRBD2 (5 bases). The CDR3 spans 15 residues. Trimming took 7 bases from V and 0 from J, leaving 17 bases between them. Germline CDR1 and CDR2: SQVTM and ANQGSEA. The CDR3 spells CSANEGTHSTDTQYF. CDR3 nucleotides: TGCAGCGCGAACGAGGGTACCCATAGCACAGATACGCAGTATTTT.

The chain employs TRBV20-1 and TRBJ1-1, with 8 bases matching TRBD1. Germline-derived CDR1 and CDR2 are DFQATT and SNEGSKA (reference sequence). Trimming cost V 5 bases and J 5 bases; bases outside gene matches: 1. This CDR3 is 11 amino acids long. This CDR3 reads CSADRGTEAFF. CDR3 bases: TGCAGTGCTGACAGGGGAACTGAAGCTTTCTTT.